The 8 T cell receptor beta chains in this list originate from one sample, sequenced in a study of human T cells and chemical hapten exposure (dated by TCRdb to the early 2020s). Per the publication, the time point label means: pre-sensitization, week 0. The treatment or condition label for this specimen denotes: therapeutic diphenylcyclopropenone sensitization with weekly scalp DPC. Libraries came from RACE. The run used a NextSeq 500. TCRdb handled the public reads itself, with Q25 trimming in fastp and clone calling in MiXCR, and kept productive beta chains. Each record represents a unique CDR3 protein, reported with the most common genes and DNA among its rows. The sample table holds some 330,000 distinct CDR3 sequences, of which 5.5% were seen once. The top ten hold about 8.2% of the sample. The specimen comprised whole blood, sampled in connection with sensitization to the hapten diphenylcyclopropenone (DPC). The receptors originated from a woman younger than 30 with alopecia areata. Some clones in this sample may be carry-over from other donors' samples.

This clonotype was detected ten times or more. The rearrangement links TRBV7-6 to TRBJ1-3; TRBD1 aligns across 7 bases. The germline V gene has CDR1 SGHVS and CDR2 FNYEAQ. This CDR3 contains 16 residues. With V trimmed by 4 bases and J by 0 bases, 6 bases remained unmatched. In DNA form, the CDR3 reads TGTGCCAGCAGCTCTCGACAGGGCAGCTCTGGAAACACCATATATTTT. It is translated as CASSSRQGSSGNTIYF. Looking up the rest from reference TRBV7-6 and TRBJ1-3 gives the full variable domain: GAGVSQSPRYKVTKRGQDVALRCDPISGHVSLYWYRQALGQGPEFLTYFNYEAQQDKSGLPNDRFSAERPEGSISTLTIQRTEQRDSAMYRCASSSRQGSSGNTIYFGEGSWLTVV.

This clonotype was observed at least ten times. An end of the junction differs from the germline gene, which may be a read error. V and J are TRBV6-5 and TRBJ2-7; TRBD2 is a possible D gene (5 bases). This CDR3 region has 13 residues. Germline CDR1 MNHEY, CDR2 SVGAGI. This CDR3 reads CASSYTKDSAGIF. CDR3 bases: TGTGCCAGCAGTTACACAAAGGACTCCGCTGGGATATTC.

A few counts support this clonotype. This chain links TRBV6-2 or TRBV6-3 with TRBJ2-1, with TRBD2 matching over 12 bases. CDR3 length: 18 residues. V lost 4 bases, J lost 6 bases, and 13 bases stayed unmatched. Germline lookup yields CDR1 MNHEY and CDR2 SVGEGT. The CDR3 loop is CASSFAPPGLAGSNEQFF. CDR3 coding DNA: TGTGCCAGCAGTTTCGCACCCCCGGGACTAGCGGGTAGCAATGAGCAGTTCTTC.

The chain has TRBV7-2 and TRBJ1-2; D may be TRBD1 (5 bases). Germline V CDR1 and CDR2: SGHTA, FQGNSA. CDR3 length equals 14 residues. Trimming took 5 bases from V and 4 from J, leaving 14 bases between them. The CDR3 bases are TGTGCCAGCAGCCCAAAGGGACTTACCTATGGCTACACCTTC. This translates into CASSPKGLTYGYTF.

This clonotype was observed many times. This chain links TRBV27 with TRBJ2-4, with D perhaps matching TRBD2 (5 bases). This CDR3 has 13 amino acids. V shed 4 bases and J shed 6 bases, with 10 bases lying between them. The germline gives CDR1 MNHEY, CDR2 SMNVEV (reference sequence). CDR3 bases: TGTGCCAGCAGTTCAGGACTTATAAACATTCAGTACTTC. This gives the protein CASSSGLINIQYF.

V is TRBV5-1 and J is TRBJ2-3; possible D gene TRBD2, 6 bases. Germline loops: CDR1 SGHRS, CDR2 YFSETQ. The CDR3 totals 14 residues. V was clipped by 4 bases and J by 1 base, with 10 bases between them. The DNA for the CDR3 is TGCGCCAGCAGCCGGCCGGGGGGCACAGATACGCAGTATTTT. Translated: CASSRPGGTDTQYF.

This chain joins TRBV5-4 and TRBJ2-2; possibly TRBD2 for D (6 bases). V was cut by 4 bases and J by 5 bases, with 15 bases left in between. The CDR3 is made up of 15 amino acids. Germline-derived CDR1 and CDR2 are SGHNT and YYREEE (reference sequence). The CDR3 spells CASSASVNPTGELFF. DNA of the CDR3: TGTGCCAGCAGCGCTAGCGTAAACCCTACCGGGGAGCTGTTTTTT.

The chain carries TRBV7-3 and TRBJ2-5, with 8 positions matching TRBD1. Trimming removed 3 bases from V and 7 bases from J; junction bases left unmatched: 4. The CDR3 spans 13 residues. Germline values: CDR1 SGHTA, CDR2 FQGTGA. CDR3 bases: TGTGCCAGCAGCTTCAGGGGGCTGGGGACCCAGTACTTC. Translated: CASSFRGLGTQYF.